This T cell receptor (beta chain) was captured in a study of Graves' ophthalmopathy and Graves' hyperthyroidism. In the case of this clonotype: One junction end disagrees with the germline gene, perhaps due to a read error.

This CDR3 spans 14 amino acids. Per the germline V gene, CDR1 is GTSNPN and CDR2 is SVGIG (reference sequence). Amplification of the TCR beta CDR3 regions used RNA transcripts (as template). Scientists carried out first-round RT-PCR using HTBI primers and then a second-round multiplex PCR. Via MiXCR, TCRdb re-called the multiplex PCR reads, giving one row per CDR3 protein. Here the sample spans approximately 210,000 distinct CDR3 sequences, approximately 28% being singletons. Sequencing was done on a sample of peripheral blood. The origin of this receptor is a man in his forties or fifties with Graves' ophthalmopathy. The chain couples TRBV30 to TRBJ1-6; 7 positions agree with TRBD1. The CDR3 DNA is TGTGCCTGGAGTGTACAGGGGTATACTTCACCCCTCCACTTT. This gives the protein CAWSVQGYTSPLHF.